These T cell receptor beta chains were read from a single sample in a study of blood T cell repertoires in COVID-19. Using immunoSEQ multiplex PCR, the repertoire was profiled, and TCRdb retains in-frame clones only, with some absent. The table records 140,000 or so clones, around three quarters of them present only once. The sequenced material came from peripheral blood. The receptors originated from a man aged 45-60 years with acute or convalescent COVID-19. Both conserved end residues are part of each CDR3. The order of the fields is CDR3 DNA, CDR3 protein, clone size, D gene, J gene, V gene. The D gene is left open where the match is weak. The size of a clone is reported for some rows only, either as once, few or many, or as a class for expanded clones.

TGCAGCGCACCTGGGAGGGTTGGGGAGCAGTTCTTC	CSAPGRVGEQFF	NA	TRBD2	TRBJ2-1	TRBV29-1
TGTGCCAGCAGCTTCACCAGGACTGGCTACAATGAGCAGTTCTTC	CASSFTRTGYNEQFF	NA	NA	TRBJ2-1	TRBV5-6
TGTGCCAGCAGCCCCGGGACAGCGATGAACACTGAAGCTTTCTTT	CASSPGTAMNTEAFF	NA	TRBD1	TRBJ1-1	TRBV7-6
TGTGCCAGCAGCCTGTTTGGAGGGACCTACAATGAGCAGTTCTTC	CASSLFGGTYNEQFF	NA	NA	TRBJ2-1	TRBV11-3
TGTGCCAGCACCAGTACTAGCATCGCAGATACGCAGTATTTT	CASTSTSIADTQYF	NA	NA	TRBJ2-3	TRBV9
TGCGGAGGGCAACAGACGAACACCGGGGAGCTGTTTTTT	CGGQQTNTGELFF	NA	NA	TRBJ2-2	TRBV29-1
TGTGCCTGGAGTACGGGTTCGAGAAACACCATATATTTT	CAWSTGSRNTIYF	NA	NA	TRBJ1-3	TRBV30
TGTGCCAGCAGTTCGGAAACAGGGAATTCACCCCTCCACTTT	CASSSETGNSPLHF	NA	NA	TRBJ1-6	TRBV28
TGTGCCAGCACCCCCAACCCGACAGTCGCTAACTATGGCTACACCTTC	CASTPNPTVANYGYTF	NA	NA	TRBJ1-2	TRBV7-2
TGTGCCTGGACATGGTCCAGCACCGGGGAGCTGTTTTTT	CAWTWSSTGELFF	NA	NA	TRBJ2-2	TRBV30
TGTGCCAGCAGCTTGCTCAGGGACACTGAAGCTTTCTTT	CASSLLRDTEAFF	many	NA	TRBJ1-1	TRBV5-5
TGTGCCAGCTCACCATATACAGGGGCCGATACGCAGTATTTT	CASSPYTGADTQYF	NA	TRBD1	TRBJ2-3	TRBV18
TGTGCCAGCAGTGAAAAAGGCAGGGGGAACTATGGCTACACCTTC	CASSEKGRGNYGYTF	once	TRBD1	TRBJ1-2	TRBV2
TGTGCCAGTAGTTCCAACTCCGCTTTCTTT	CASSSNSAFF	medium-sized	NA	TRBJ1-1	TRBV19
TGCGCCAGCAGTGAGTCAGCTGAGGCCCTAACAAAATCCTCCTACGAGCAGTACTTC	CASSESAEALTKSSYEQYF	once	NA	TRBJ2-7	TRBV10-1
TGTGCCAGCAGCCAAGATTTCGGAGGTGGCTACACCTTC	CASSQDFGGGYTF	NA	NA	TRBJ1-2	TRBV14
TGCGCCAGCAGTCGCGGGGAAAGGGTGGAGACCCAGTACTTC	CASSRGERVETQYF	NA	NA	TRBJ2-5	TRBV5-1
TGTGCCAGCAGCATTACAGGGGGCAACACCGGGGAGCTGTTTTTT	CASSITGGNTGELFF	NA	TRBD1	TRBJ2-2	TRBV5-8
TGTGCCAGCAGTCCCGGGACAGGGGATTTAACCATATATTTT	CASSPGTGDLTIYF	NA	TRBD1	TRBJ1-3	TRBV2
TGTGCCAGCACCGGACAGGGAGATTCACCCCTCCACTTT	CASTGQGDSPLHF	NA	TRBD1	TRBJ1-6	TRBV2
TGTGCCAGCATCGCCCCAGGGGGCGGTGGCTACACCTTC	CASIAPGGGGYTF	NA	TRBD1	TRBJ1-2	TRBV6-5
TGTGCCAGCTCACCACCAACAGGGGGATACACTGAAGCTTTCTTT	CASSPPTGGYTEAFF	NA	TRBD1	TRBJ1-1	TRBV18
TGTGCCAGACAGGATGGGAACACTGAAGCTTTCTTT	CARQDGNTEAFF	NA	NA	TRBJ1-1	TRBV2
TGTGCCAGCAGTTTATCGGGTGGGACAGGGGGGTCAGATACGCAGTATTTT	CASSLSGGTGGSDTQYF	once	TRBD1	TRBJ2-3	TRBV27
TGCGCCAGCAGCCAAGAGTTGGCGGGGGGGGAGACCCAGTACTTC	CASSQELAGGETQYF	NA	TRBD2	TRBJ2-5	TRBV4-1
TGTGCCAGCAGTGAAGCGTTTGTGGGAGGTGGCTACACCTTC	CASSEAFVGGGYTF	once	NA	TRBJ1-2	TRBV6-1
TGTGCCAGCAGCCGAGGGACACAGGGAGTGTTAGCTGAAGCTTTCTTT	CASSRGTQGVLAEAFF	NA	NA	TRBJ1-1	TRBV7-9
TGTGCCAGCAGCCACCAGGACGGCAGGGACAGAAAAGAGACCCAGTACTTC	CASSHQDGRDRKETQYF	NA	TRBD1	TRBJ2-5	TRBV14
TGTGCCAGCAGTTACTCGACAGAGGAAGAGACCCAGTACTTC	CASSYSTEEETQYF	NA	NA	TRBJ2-5	TRBV6-5
TGTGCCAGCAGCCCATCCGACAGGAGCCACAATGAGCAGTTCTTC	CASSPSDRSHNEQFF	NA	NA	TRBJ2-1	TRBV3-1/TRBV3-2
TGTGCCAGCAGTTCCCCCGGGTGGACAGGGATAGAGACCCAGTACTTC	CASSSPGWTGIETQYF	once	TRBD1	TRBJ2-5	TRBV6-5
TGTGCCATCAGGGGAGGGAACACCGGGGAGCTGTTTTTT	CAIRGGNTGELFF	NA	NA	TRBJ2-2	TRBV10-3
TGTGCCAGCGCTCAGGGCCACTATAATTCACCCCTCCACTTT	CASAQGHYNSPLHF	NA	NA	TRBJ1-6	TRBV5-6
TGCAGCGCCGCCGGGACACAACGTCTCGCTGAAGCTTTCTTT	CSAAGTQRLAEAFF	NA	NA	TRBJ1-1	TRBV29-1
TGTGCCAGCAGCTTACGGGGGGCGGGTTCCGGGGAGCTGTTTTTT	CASSLRGAGSGELFF	NA	NA	TRBJ2-2	TRBV7-2
TGTGCCAGCAGCCCGATCGGGGTTACGCCTAACTATGGCTACACCTTC	CASSPIGVTPNYGYTF	NA	NA	TRBJ1-2	TRBV5-6
TGTGCCAGCAGCGTAGTAGGTGAGCGGCGGAGCTCCTACAATGAGCAGTTCTTC	CASSVVGERRSSYNEQFF	NA	NA	TRBJ2-1	TRBV9
TGTGCCAGCAGCACAGGGGTTCATCAGCCCCAGCATTTT	CASSTGVHQPQHF	NA	TRBD1	TRBJ1-5	TRBV6-5
TGTGCCAGCAGCCGAAGAATGTGGACTAGCGGGGTAGATACGCAGTATTTT	CASSRRMWTSGVDTQYF	NA	TRBD2	TRBJ2-3	TRBV3-1/TRBV3-2
TGTGCCAGCAGTGCCCGGAGGACCCAGTACTTC	CASSARRTQYF	NA	NA	TRBJ2-5	TRBV28